This TCR beta chain derives from a study of shared clonotypes between healthy human individuals. Overall study results and limits: In this cohort, only blood was sampled, and tissue repertoires likely differ. Clonotype sharing across several donors was observed for around 5% of naive CD4 clonotypes. Memory subsets had estimated richness that was generally smaller than that of naive subsets. The four-donor shared clonotypes exceeded non-shared clonotypes in generation probability, with non-shared ones scoring lower.

Method: immunoSEQ multiplex PCR; TCRdb's copy keeps in-frame clones and lacks some. The sample holds 1,500,000 or so clones, roughly 96% seen once. Note on this clone: Its antigen is not known.

This CDR3 comprises 16 residues. Deletions cut 3 bases from V and 3 bases from J, with 15 bases between. Germline V lookup: CDR1 SGHRS, CDR2 YFSETQ. The sample consisted of naive CD4+ T cells sorted from blood. Noted subset: CD45RA+ positively selected. This TCR was sampled from a man younger than 40 in good health. This chain connects TRBV5-1 to TRBJ2-2; D is possibly TRBD1 or TRBD2 (6 bases each). DNA of the CDR3: TGCGCCAGCAGCTCCTCCCCGGGGGCCCACACCGGGGAGCTGTTTTTT. It specifies CASSSSPGAHTGELFF. Filled out from reference TRBV5-1 and TRBJ2-2, the complete variable domain reads KAGVTQTPRYLIKTRGQQVTLSCSPISGHRSVSWYQQTPGQGLQFLFEYFSETQRNKGNFPGRFSGRQFSNSRSEMNVSTLELGDSALYLCASSSSPGAHTGELFFGEGSRLTVL.